This T cell receptor beta chain was identified during a study of T cells in Graves' hyperthyroidism and ophthalmopathy. The investigators amplified TCR beta CDR3 regions from RNA transcripts. TCR CDR3 underwent first-round RT-PCR with the HTBI primer set. TCRdb fed the multiplex PCR reads into MiXCR, producing one record per CDR3 protein. The table lists 490,000 or so distinct CDR3 sequences, roughly 23% of them singletons. Points on this clonotype: What it binds is not known.

Germline CDR1 is LGHDT and CDR2 is YNNKEL (reference sequence). Deletions cut 1 base from V and 3 bases from J, with 9 bases between. CDR3 length equals 15 residues. The study included ophthalmopathy patients with Clinical Activity Score at least 3, NOSPECS grade at least 4 and duration under 3 months. Clinical symptoms, serum thyroxine and TRAb, thyroid ultrasound and orbital computed tomography were used for the diagnoses. Findings and caveats of the study: Among thyroid clonotypes expanded above 0.001, most also appeared in blood. A 13 V-J model separated ophthalmopathy from stable hyperthyroidism.

The sequence was collected from a woman aged 70-85 years with Graves' ophthalmopathy. This chain uses TRBV3-1 with TRBJ1-4; D gene ambiguous. The material sequenced was blood. CDR3 residues: CASSQGAAPNEKLFF. CDR3 bases: TGTGCCAGCAGCCAAGGAGCGGCTCCTAATGAAAAACTGTTTTTT.